The T cell receptor beta chain described here comes from a study of blood T cell repertoires in COVID-19. On the study more broadly: Samples came from the United States, Italy and Spain, spanning acute and convalescent COVID-19.

Trimming left V 0 bases short and J 4 bases short, with 10 bases between. The CDR3 sequence is 14 residues long. Germline-derived CDR1 and CDR2 are SGHRS and YFSETQ. Data came from immunoSEQ multiplex PCR; TCRdb stores just in-frame clones and leaves some out. The sample yields about 220,000 clones, roughly 90% seen once. This TCR came from a woman in her twenties or thirties who had recovered from COVID-19. Material for sequencing was PBMCs or T cells enriched from blood (not recorded which). The rearrangement joins TRBV5-1 to TRBJ2-5; D is possibly TRBD1 (6 bases). The CDR3 region is CASSLGGGLETQYF. DNA for the CDR3: TGCGCCAGCAGCTTGGGTGGGGGCTTAGAGACCCAGTACTTC.